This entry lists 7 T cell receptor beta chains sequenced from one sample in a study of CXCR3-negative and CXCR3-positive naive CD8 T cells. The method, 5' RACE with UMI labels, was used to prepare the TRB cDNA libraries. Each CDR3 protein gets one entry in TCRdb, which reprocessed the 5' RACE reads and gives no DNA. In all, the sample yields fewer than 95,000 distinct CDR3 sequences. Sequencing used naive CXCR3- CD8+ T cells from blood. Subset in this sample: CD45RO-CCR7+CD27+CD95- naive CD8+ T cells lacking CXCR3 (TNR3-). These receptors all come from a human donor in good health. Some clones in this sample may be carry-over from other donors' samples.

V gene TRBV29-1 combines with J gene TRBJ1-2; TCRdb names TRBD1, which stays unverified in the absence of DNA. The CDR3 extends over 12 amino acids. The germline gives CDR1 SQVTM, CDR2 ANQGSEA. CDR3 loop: CSVETGGNGYTF.

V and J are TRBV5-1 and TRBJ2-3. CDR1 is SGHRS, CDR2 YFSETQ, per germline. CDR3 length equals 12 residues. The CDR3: CASSYTADTQYF.

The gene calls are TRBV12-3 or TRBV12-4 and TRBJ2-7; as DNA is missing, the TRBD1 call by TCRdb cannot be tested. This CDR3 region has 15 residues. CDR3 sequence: CASNFDGQGGNEQYF.

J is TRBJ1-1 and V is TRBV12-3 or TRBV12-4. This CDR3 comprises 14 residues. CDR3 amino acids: CASSLIERDTEAFF.

The CDR3: CASSPTGTIYGYTF. The gene calls are TRBV3-1 and TRBJ1-2; with no DNA, the TCRdb D assignment of TRBD1 cannot be verified. Germline CDR1 and CDR2: LGHDT and YNNKEL (reference sequence). This CDR3 comprises 14 residues.

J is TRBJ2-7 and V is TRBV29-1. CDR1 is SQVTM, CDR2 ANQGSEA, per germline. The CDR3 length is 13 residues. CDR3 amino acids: CSVAVGVSYEQYF.

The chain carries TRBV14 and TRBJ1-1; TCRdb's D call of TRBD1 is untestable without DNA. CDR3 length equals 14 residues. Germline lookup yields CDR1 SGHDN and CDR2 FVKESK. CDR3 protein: CASSQDPGGTEAFF.